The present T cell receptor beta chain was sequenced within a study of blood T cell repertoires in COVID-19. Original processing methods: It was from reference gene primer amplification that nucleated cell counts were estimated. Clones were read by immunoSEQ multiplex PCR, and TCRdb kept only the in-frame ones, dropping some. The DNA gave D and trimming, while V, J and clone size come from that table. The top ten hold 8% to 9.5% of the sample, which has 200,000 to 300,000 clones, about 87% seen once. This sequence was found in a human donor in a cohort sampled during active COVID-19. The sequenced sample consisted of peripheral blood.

The CDR3 is CASSLVSGREQYF. CDR3 bases: TGCGCCAGCAGCTTGGTGTCAGGGCGCGAGCAGTACTTC. This chain uses TRBV5-1 with TRBJ2-7; D possibly corresponds to TRBD1 (5 bases). Germline V gene lookup returns CDR1 SGHRS and CDR2 YFSETQ. The CDR3 is 13 amino acids. The V gene lost 0 bases and the J gene lost 6 bases, with 10 bases spanning the gap.